A single sample is the source of the 31 T cell receptor beta chains below, sequenced in a study of type 1 and type 2 diabetes patients. Genomic DNA was the PCR template. The TCR beta CDR3 region was amplified using 30 forward and 13 reverse primers. MiXCR was run by TCRdb on the multiplex PCR reads, yielding one entry per CDR3 protein. The sample consists of 250,000 to 300,000 distinct CDR3 sequences, more than 40% of them appearing once. The sample was peripheral blood mononuclear cells (PBMCs). All receptors derive from a man between 18 and 35 years old with type 2 diabetes.

This sequence joins TRBV19 and TRBJ1-5; D ambiguous. The germline V gene has CDR1 LNHDA and CDR2 SQIVND (reference sequence). CDR3 size: 13 residues. Trimming left V 7 bases short and J 3 bases short, with 10 bases between. CDR3 sequence: CASMPDYNQPQHF. The CDR3 nucleotides read TGTGCCAGTATGCCCGACTACAATCAGCCCCAGCATTTT.

The V gene is TRBV2, the J gene TRBJ2-7; TRBD1 matches 8 bases. The end of the DNA aligns better with TRBJ2-3, so the J call may be wrong. Germline values: CDR1 SNHLY, CDR2 FYNNEI. The CDR3 is 15 amino acids. The CDR3 is CASSPPGQGSDTQYF. In DNA form, the CDR3 reads TGTGCCAGCAGCCCTCCCGGACAGGGTTCGGATACGCAGTATTTT.

The rearrangement uses TRBV19 and TRBJ2-7; possibly TRBD1 for D (6 bases). V lost 5 bases and J lost 3, with 14 bases in between. Germline lookup yields CDR1 LNHDA and CDR2 SQIVND (reference sequence). There are 14 residues in the CDR3. This CDR3 reads CASSVSGANYEQYF. The CDR3 nucleotides read TGTGCCAGTAGTGTGTCAGGGGCGAACTACGAGCAGTACTTC.

The chain links TRBV19 to TRBJ2-2; 7 nucleotides line up with TRBD2. CDR1 is LNHDA and CDR2 is SQIVND in the germline V gene (reference sequence). Unmatched junction bases numbered 2, after V lost 4 bases and J lost 6 bases. The CDR3 loop spans 13 amino acids. The CDR3 DNA follows: TGTGCCAGTAGTACCGCGGGAGCCGGGGAGCTGTTTTTT. Translated: CASSTAGAGELFF.

The gene calls are TRBV7-9 and TRBJ1-1; TRBD1 might be the D (6 bases). V lost 4 bases and J lost 2, with 14 bases in between. The CDR3 loop spans 15 amino acids. In germline, CDR1 is SEHNR, CDR2 FQNEAQ (reference sequence). CDR3: CASSWIRGRNTEAFF. Written as DNA, the CDR3 is TGTGCCAGCAGCTGGATCAGGGGTCGTAACACTGAAGCTTTCTTT.

This clonotype was seen just once. The chain recombines TRBV9 with TRBJ2-7; TRBD1 matches at 9 bases. The DNA end lines up better with TRBJ2-5; the J call may be wrong. The CDR3 consists of 15 residues. CDR1 is SGDLS and CDR2 is YYNGEE in the germline V gene. CDR3 DNA: TGTGCCAGCAGCGCGTCGACAGGGGGTGGGGAGACCCAGTACTTC. Protein: CASSASTGGGETQYF.

This clonotype was seen a few times. The chain is built from TRBV27 and TRBJ1-6; unclear D gene. V gave up 7 bases and J gave up 7 bases, with 14 bases separating them. Germline V gene data show CDR1 as MNHEY and CDR2 as SMNVEV (reference sequence). CDR3 length: 14 residues. CDR3 residues: CASTHLSVNSPLHF. CDR3 DNA: TGTGCCAGCACTCATTTATCCGTCAATTCACCCCTCCACTTT.

This clonotype was counted at least ten times. V is TRBV2 and J is TRBJ1-2; TRBD1 might be the D (5 bases). Germline values: CDR1 SNHLY, CDR2 FYNNEI. This CDR3 spans 12 amino acids. Trimming pared 6 bases from V and 4 bases from J, leaving 9 bases between. CDR3 amino acids: CASSAQAYGYTF. The CDR3 region has the DNA TGTGCCAGCAGCGCACAGGCCTATGGCTACACCTTC.

The V and J genes are TRBV5-1 and TRBJ1-2, with 7 positions matching TRBD1. This CDR3 has 13 residues. V gave up 2 bases and J gave up 8 bases; unmatched junction bases: 6. Germline lookup yields CDR1 SGHRS and CDR2 YFSETQ. The CDR3 DNA follows: TGCGCCAGCAGCTTCGGGCAGGGGGAAGGCTACACCTTC. Translated: CASSFGQGEGYTF.

The V gene is TRBV2, the J gene TRBJ2-1; perhaps TRBD1 as D (6 bases). The CDR3 covers 14 residues. Germline V CDR1 and CDR2: SNHLY, FYNNEI. Trimming shortened V by 4 bases and J by 3 bases, and 10 bases separated the two germline ends. CDR3 sequence: CASSGQDNYNEQFF. As DNA, the CDR3 is TGTGCCAGCAGTGGACAGGATAACTACAATGAGCAGTTCTTC.

This clonotype was counted between two and nine times. This chain connects TRBV12-3 or TRBV12-4 to TRBJ2-7; weak D call: TRBD2 (7 bases). Trimming removed 5 bases from V and 4 bases from J, with 18 bases in between. The CDR3 contains 15 residues. Written as DNA, the CDR3 is TGTGCCAGCAGTGAGTCAACAGGGAGGGGATACGAGCAGTACTTC. Translated, it gives CASSESTGRGYEQYF.

V gene TRBV13 combines with J gene TRBJ2-5; D is ambiguous. Germline assignment: CDR1 PRHDT and CDR2 FYEKMQ (reference sequence). V gave up 3 bases and J gave up 6 bases, with 5 bases separating them. The CDR3 consists of 11 residues. CDR3 sequence (DNA): TGTGCCAGCAGCTTTGGGCAGACCCAGTACTTC. It translates to CASSFGQTQYF.

This clonotype was seen a handful of times. This rearrangement joins TRBV19 to TRBJ2-6, with TRBD2 as a possible D gene (5 bases). CDR3 length: 15 residues. Germline-derived CDR1 and CDR2 are LNHDA and SQIVND (reference sequence). V lost 5 bases, J lost 0 bases, and 8 bases lay in between. This chain's CDR3 is CASSAGVSGANVLTF. As DNA, the CDR3 is TGTGCCAGTAGTGCCGGGGTCTCTGGGGCCAACGTCCTGACTTTC.

This clonotype was seen a few times. V is TRBV12-3 or TRBV12-4 and J is TRBJ1-6; no definite D call. V lost 2 bases and J lost 10, with 6 bases in between. This CDR3 comprises 12 residues. CDR3 nucleotides: TGTGCCAGCAGTTTATCGGACTCACCCCTCCACTTT. This encodes CASSLSDSPLHF.

In this sample, this clonotype turned up a few times. This chain links TRBV5-1 with TRBJ1-6; weak D call: TRBD1 (6 bases). Germline loops: CDR1 SGHRS, CDR2 YFSETQ. The CDR3 runs 15 residues. V was clipped by 0 bases and J by 8 bases, with 12 bases between them. In DNA form, the CDR3 reads TGCGCCAGCAGCTTGGCCGGGCAGGGGTATTCACCCCTCCACTTT. Translation: CASSLAGQGYSPLHF.

The chain couples TRBV29-1 to TRBJ1-1, with a weak D call TRBD1 (5 bases). Germline V lookup: CDR1 SQVTM, CDR2 ANQGSEA. V shed 5 bases and J shed 3 bases, with 13 bases lying between them. The CDR3 sequence is 13 residues long. The CDR3 sequence: CSVRQTDYTEAFF. The CDR3 bases are TGCAGCGTTCGACAGACAGATTACACTGAAGCTTTCTTT. The full variable domain, its missing parts supplied by reference TRBV29-1 and TRBJ1-1, is SAVISQKPSRDICQRGTSLTIQCQVDSQVTMMFWYRQQPGQSLTLIATANQGSEATYESGFVIDKFPISRPNLTFSTLTVSNMSPEDSSIYLCSVRQTDYTEAFFGQGTRLTVV.

The chain is built from TRBV11-2 and TRBJ2-7; weak D call: TRBD2 (5 bases). V was pared by 2 bases and J by 3 bases, with 8 bases between. There are 13 residues in the CDR3. Germline V gives CDR1 SGHAT, CDR2 FQNNGV. The DNA of the CDR3 is TGTGCCAGCAGCTTATTGAGGGACTACGAGCAGTACTTC. Its translation: CASSLLRDYEQYF.

V usage is TRBV20-1 and J usage is TRBJ2-3, with D possibly called TRBD1 or TRBD2 (6 bases each). Trimming cost V 6 bases and J 2 bases, with 9 bases left between them. CDR1 DFQATT and CDR2 SNEGSKA come from the germline V gene (reference sequence). The CDR3 sequence is 12 residues long. The CDR3 nucleotides are TGCAGTGCGAGGGGGGTCACAGATACGCAGTATTTT. It encodes CSARGVTDTQYF.

This clonotype was detected only a few times. The chain combines TRBV20-1 with TRBJ1-6; D perhaps matches TRBD1 (6 bases). Trimming took 4 bases from V and 8 from J, leaving 12 bases between them. The CDR3 covers 13 residues. Germline V gene lookup returns CDR1 DFQATT and CDR2 SNEGSKA (reference sequence). The DNA for the CDR3 is TGCAGTGCTATCCGGGACAAGGATTCACCCCTCCACTTT. Translating it yields CSAIRDKDSPLHF.

The gene calls are TRBV30 and TRBJ2-7; no clear D gene. The V gene's germline CDR1 is GTSNPN and CDR2 SVGIG (reference sequence). Trimming pared 0 bases from V and 6 bases from J, leaving 6 bases between. The CDR3 contains 11 residues. The CDR3 DNA reads TGTGCCTGGAGTGTACAAAGCGAGCAGTACTTC. Translated: CAWSVQSEQYF.

The CDR3 DNA follows: TGTGCCAGCAGCTTAGACGAATACAATGAGCAGTTCTTC. Translation gives CASSLDEYNEQFF. This chain links TRBV7-3 with TRBJ2-1, with D uncertain. V lost 2 bases to trimming and J lost 4 bases, with 6 bases between them. The CDR3 totals 13 residues. Per germline, CDR1 SGHTA and CDR2 FQGTGA. Full variable domain (missing parts from reference TRBV7-3 and TRBJ2-1): GAGVSQTPSNKVTEKGKYVELRCDPISGHTALYWYRQSLGQGPEFLIYFQGTGAADDSGLPNDRFFAVRPEGSVSTLKIQRTERGDSAVYLCASSLDEYNEQFFGPGTRLTVL.

The chain joins TRBV2 to TRBJ1-4; 9 nucleotides line up with TRBD1. V lost 6 bases to trimming and J lost 8 bases; unmatched junction nucleotides: 4. This CDR3 has 13 amino acids. The germline gives CDR1 SNHLY, CDR2 FYNNEI. The CDR3 coding sequence is TGTGCCAGCAGCGGGACAGGGTTGGAAAAACTGTTTTTT. It yields the protein CASSGTGLEKLFF.

Only a few counts were recorded for this clonotype. The rearrangement joins TRBV19 to TRBJ2-2; D is perhaps TRBD1 or TRBD2 (5 bases each). CDR1 and CDR2 from the germline V gene are LNHDA and SQIVND (reference sequence). This CDR3 region has 15 residues. Trimming took 5 bases from V and 5 from J, leaving 15 bases between them. The CDR3: CASSPSPWGTGELFF. CDR3 bases: TGTGCCAGTAGTCCCAGCCCCTGGGGGACCGGGGAGCTGTTTTTT.

V is TRBV7-3 and J is TRBJ2-7, with 9 bases identical to TRBD2. The CDR3 totals 15 residues. V shed 1 base and J 2 bases; nucleotides not matched to a gene: 3. Germline V gene data show CDR1 as SGHTA and CDR2 as FQGTGA. The CDR3 DNA is TGTGCCAGCAGCTTAAGTGGCGGGGGGGCCTACGAGCAGTACTTC. Residues: CASSLSGGGAYEQYF.

This clonotype has a handful of counts. The V call is TRBV6-6, the J call TRBJ2-3, with D tentatively TRBD1 (6 bases). The CDR3 runs to 15 residues. The germline CDR1 and CDR2 sequences are MNHNY and SVGAGI (reference sequence). With 5 bases removed from V and 3 bases from J, the gap between germline ends came to 15 bases. The chain's CDR3 is CASSNPTGLTDTQYF. CDR3 DNA: TGTGCCAGCAGTAATCCGACAGGCCTGACAGATACGCAGTATTTT.

This clonotype has a single count. The chain has TRBV19 and TRBJ2-3, with 7 bases lining up with TRBD1. Germline V gives CDR1 LNHDA, CDR2 SQIVND (reference sequence). Trimming removed 10 bases from V and 2 bases from J; junction bases left unmatched: 12. The CDR3 runs to 15 residues. CDR3 residues: CATRQGPFYTDTQYF. CDR3 nucleotide sequence: TGTGCCACAAGACAGGGCCCTTTTTACACAGATACGCAGTATTTT.

V gene TRBV7-3 combines with J gene TRBJ2-1, with 8 bases lining up with TRBD2. The CDR3 covers 15 residues. Germline assignment: CDR1 SGHTA and CDR2 FQGTGA. V gave up 5 bases and J gave up 0 bases; unmatched junction bases: 3. The CDR3 DNA reads as TGTGCCAGCAGCCATAGCGGGACCTCCTACAATGAGCAGTTCTTC. As protein: CASSHSGTSYNEQFF.

The V and J genes are TRBV10-3 and TRBJ2-7; a weak D match, TRBD2 (6 bases). V was pared by 10 bases and J by 4 bases, with 20 bases between. Germline values: CDR1 ENHRY, CDR2 SYGVKD. The CDR3 is made up of 14 amino acids. CDR3 loop: CATRDSNIKYEQYF. The DNA of the CDR3 is TGTGCCACCCGGGACTCCAATATAAAATACGAGCAGTACTTC.

This chain connects TRBV9 to TRBJ2-5; D is possibly TRBD2 (7 bases). CDR1 is SGDLS and CDR2 is YYNGEE in the germline V gene. CDR3 size: 13 residues. V was cut by 3 bases and J by 5 bases, with 11 bases left in between. The DNA for the CDR3 is TGTGCCAGCAGCGAGGGGGGGACGGAGACCCAGTACTTC. Translation: CASSEGGTETQYF.

CDR3 nucleotides: TGTGCCTGGAGTGCGCCGAGAGACAGGCCAAACTATGGCTACACCTTC. This codes for CAWSAPRDRPNYGYTF. V is TRBV30 and J is TRBJ1-2, with D possibly TRBD1 on 6 matching bases. The V end lost 1 base, the J end lost 2 bases, and 17 bases lay between the germline ends. This CDR3 is 16 amino acids long. Germline assignment: CDR1 GTSNPN and CDR2 SVGIG (reference sequence).

To note about this clonotype: At one boundary the junction diverges from the germline segment, which might be a read error. V gene TRBV7-3 combines with J gene TRBJ1-6; 9 bases align to TRBD1. The CDR3 length is 14 residues. CDR1 and CDR2 (germline): SGHTA, FQGTGA. In DNA form, the CDR3 reads TGTGCCAGCAGCTCGACAGGGGGGAATTTACCCCTCCACTTT. The encoded protein is CASSSTGGNLPLHF.